The 24 T cell receptor beta chains reported below all come from one sample, sequenced in a study of T cell responses to AZD1222 COVID-19 vaccine. The assay was immunoSEQ multiplex PCR, and TCRdb's table has in-frame clones only and misses some. Of 150,000 to 200,000 clones detected, approximately 90% appear once; the ten largest clones hold roughly 26%. Sequences were derived from peripheral blood, sampled 28 days after the second AZD1222 dose. These receptors all stem from an adult who received the AZD1222 COVID-19 vaccine.

Comment on this clone: The germline gene is not matched at one end of the junction; a read error may be the cause. This chain uses TRBV11-2 with TRBJ1-1; D perhaps matches TRBD1 (6 bases). This CDR3 has 13 amino acids. Germline CDR1 reads SGHAT; CDR2 reads FQNNGV. DNA of the CDR3: TGTGCCAGCAGCCCAAACAGGGACCACGGGGTAAACTTT. Amino acid sequence: CASSPNRDHGVNF. Complete variable domain (other parts from reference TRBV11-2 and TRBJ1-1): EAGVAQSPRYKIIEKRQSVAFWCNPISGHATLYWYQQILGQGPKLLIQFQNNGVVDDSQLPKDRFSAERLKGVDSTLKIQPAKLEDSAVYLCASSPNRDHGVNFGQGTRLTVV.

J is TRBJ2-7 and V is TRBV11-3; no clear D gene. Per germline, CDR1 SGHNT and CDR2 YENEEA. Deletions cut 4 bases from V and 9 bases from J, with 16 bases between. The CDR3 is made up of 13 amino acids. The CDR3 DNA is TGTGCCAGCAGCTCCGACTCGGGCTCCTGGCAGTACTTC. Its protein product is CASSSDSGSWQYF.

The chain couples TRBV5-1 to TRBJ2-5; TRBD2 aligns across 9 bases. The V gene end was trimmed by 1 base and the J gene end by 3 bases; junction bases not matched to a gene: 1. CDR1 and CDR2 (germline): SGHRS, YFSETQ. This CDR3 is built from 14 residues. CDR3 amino acids: CASSLRLAEETQYF. CDR3 DNA: TGCGCCAGCAGCTTGAGACTAGCGGAAGAGACCCAGTACTTC. The variable domain in full, completed from reference TRBV5-1 and TRBJ2-5, reads KAGVTQTPRYLIKTRGQQVTLSCSPISGHRSVSWYQQTPGQGLQFLFEYFSETQRNKGNFPGRFSGRQFSNSRSEMNVSTLELGDSALYLCASSLRLAEETQYFGPGTRLLVL.

This rearrangement joins TRBV9 to TRBJ1-6; unclear D gene. The germline gives CDR1 SGDLS, CDR2 YYNGEE. Trimming pared 3 bases from V and 0 bases from J, leaving 7 bases between. The CDR3 spans 15 residues. The CDR3 spells CASSGPSSYNSPLHF. In nucleotides, the CDR3 is TGTGCCAGCAGCGGACCGAGCTCCTATAATTCACCCCTCCACTTT. The variable domain in full, completed from reference TRBV9 and TRBJ1-6, reads DSGVTQTPKHLITATGQRVTLRCSPRSGDLSVYWYQQSLDQGLQFLIQYYNGEERAKGNILERFSAQQFPDLHSELNLSSLELGDSALYFCASSGPSSYNSPLHFGNGTRLTVT.

The V call is TRBV14, the J call TRBJ1-1, with no clear D. The CDR3 covers 14 residues. Looked up from germline, CDR1 is SGHDN and CDR2 is FVKESK. The V gene lost 4 bases and the J gene lost 4 bases, with 13 bases spanning the gap. CDR3 DNA sequence: TGTGCCAGCAGCCCCCCCTTATGGGTCACTGAAGCTTTCTTT. Translation: CASSPPLWVTEAFF.

This chain joins TRBV4-2 and TRBJ1-3, with no clear D. V was pared by 2 bases and J by 0 bases, with 8 bases between. The length of the CDR3 is 15 residues. The germline V gene has CDR1 LGHNA and CDR2 YNFKEQ. The CDR3, as DNA: TGTGCCAGCAGCCAACCTCCCGCCTCTGGAAACACCATATATTTT. Protein product: CASSQPPASGNTIYF.

The chain recombines TRBV13 with TRBJ2-1; 7 nucleotides align to TRBD2. This CDR3 has 16 residues. Germline values: CDR1 PRHDT, CDR2 FYEKMQ (reference sequence). V shed 5 bases, J shed 10 bases, and the junction held 17 bases outside the gene matches. The CDR3 DNA sequence: TGTGCCAGCAGCCCCTTGGGGGAGGGCCCTTTGATAGAGCAGTTCTTC. It codes for CASSPLGEGPLIEQFF. The whole variable domain, remainder taken from reference TRBV13 and TRBJ2-1, is AAGVIQSPRHLIKEKRETATLKCYPIPRHDTVYWYQQGPGQDPQFLISFYEKMQSDKGSIPDRFSAQQFSDYHSELNMSSLELGDSALYFCASSPLGEGPLIEQFFGPGTRLTVL.

This clone occurred a few times. V usage is TRBV4-3 and J usage is TRBJ1-1; a weak D match, TRBD1 (5 bases). Trimming removed 0 bases from V and 1 base from J, with 9 bases in between. The germline CDR1 and CDR2 sequences are LGHNA and YSLEER. The CDR3 length is 15 residues. For the CDR3, the DNA is TGCGCCAGCAGCCAAGATGGGACCCCGAACACTGAAGCTTTCTTT. Its translation is CASSQDGTPNTEAFF.

The genes are TRBV28 and TRBJ2-7; perhaps TRBD2 as D (6 bases). V shed 7 bases and J shed 2 bases, with 18 bases lying between them. There are 15 residues in the CDR3. Germline assignment: CDR1 MDHEN and CDR2 SYDVKM. The CDR3 DNA is TGTGCCAGCAACCCCGAGGGACTTCTCGCCTACGAGCAGTACTTC. Its translation: CASNPEGLLAYEQYF.

The J gene is TRBJ1-1, the V gene TRBV7-2; 7 bases align to TRBD1. V gave up 5 bases and J gave up 10 bases; unmatched junction bases: 13. The CDR3 totals 14 residues. Germline assignment: CDR1 SGHTA and CDR2 FQGNSA. The CDR3 region has the DNA TGTGCCAGCAGCGCGGGTATCGGGACAGTTAGAGCTTTCTTT. This encodes CASSAGIGTVRAFF. The full variable domain, in which reference TRBV7-2 and TRBJ1-1 provide the parts outside the CDR3, is GAGVSQSPSNKVTEKGKDVELRCDPISGHTALYWYRQSLGQGLEFLIYFQGNSAPDKSGLPSDRFSAERTGGSVSTLTIQRTQQEDSAVYLCASSAGIGTVRAFFGQGTRLTVV.

The rearrangement joins TRBV19 to TRBJ2-1; D may be TRBD1 (5 bases). Germline CDR1 reads LNHDA; CDR2 reads SQIVND (reference sequence). V gave up 10 bases and J gave up 1 base, with 11 bases separating them. The CDR3 covers 13 residues. Written as DNA, the CDR3 is TGTGCCACCACAGGTGGTTCCTACAATGAGCAGTTCTTC. As protein: CATTGGSYNEQFF. Variable domain in full (rest from reference TRBV19 and TRBJ2-1): DGGITQSPKYLFRKEGQNVTLSCEQNLNHDAMYWYRQDPGQGLRLIYYSQIVNDFQKGDIAEGYSVSREKKESFPLTVTSAQKNPTAFYLCATTGGSYNEQFFGPGTRLTVL.

V and J are TRBV28 and TRBJ1-5; D remains unclear. The CDR3 length is 18 residues. With 5 bases removed from V and 0 bases from J, the gap between germline ends came to 20 bases. From germline, CDR1 is MDHEN and CDR2 SYDVKM. DNA of the CDR3: TGTGCCAGCAGTCACTCAGGTATCTTACTTTATAGCAATCAGCCCCAGCATTTT. Its protein is CASSHSGILLYSNQPQHF.

The chain combines TRBV18 with TRBJ2-7; 8 bases fit TRBD2. CDR1 and CDR2 from the germline V gene are KGHSH and LQKENI. This CDR3 has 16 residues. V lost 5 bases, J lost 6 bases, and 15 bases stayed unmatched. As DNA, the CDR3 is TGTGCCAGCTCATCCGCTCCGGGAGGGCAGGGGAGCGAGCAGTACTTC. Translation: CASSSAPGGQGSEQYF.

The chain uses TRBV4-1 and TRBJ2-1; 8 nucleotides match TRBD1. Germline CDR1 reads MGHRA; CDR2 reads YSYEKL. The J segment lost 4 bases and the V segment lost 7 bases, leaving 6 bases of the junction unmatched. The CDR3 has 14 residues. The DNA of the CDR3 is TGCGCCAGCATGGTACAGGGGGGTTACAATGAGCAGTTCTTC. The encoded protein is CASMVQGGYNEQFF.

Here the CDR3 DNA reads TGCGCCAGCAGCCAAGATTTACACACCGGGGAGCTGTTTTTT. Amino acids: CASSQDLHTGELFF. The rearrangement joins TRBV4-3 to TRBJ2-2; D ambiguous. The CDR3 covers 14 residues. CDR1 is LGHNA, CDR2 YSLEER, per germline. Trimming cost V 0 bases and J 3 bases, with 5 bases left between them.

This chain joins TRBV27 and TRBJ1-6; the D is unclear. Germline V CDR1 and CDR2: MNHEY, SMNVEV (reference sequence). Between the trimmed V and J ends, which lost 3 bases and 7 bases, there was a span of 4 bases. The CDR3 extends over 12 amino acids. CDR3 DNA: TGTGCCAGCAGTTTCGGCAATTCACCCCTCCACTTT. Protein: CASSFGNSPLHF.

The CDR3 sequence: CASGSSDTQYF. The DNA for the CDR3 is TGCGCCAGCGGGAGCTCAGATACGCAGTATTTT. The V and J genes are TRBV5-1 and TRBJ2-3; perhaps TRBD2 as D (5 bases). Deletions cut 7 bases from V and 4 bases from J, with 7 bases between. Per germline, CDR1 SGHRS and CDR2 YFSETQ. This CDR3 contains 11 residues.

In this sample, this clone turned up once. V is TRBV19 and J is TRBJ2-5; 8 bases align to TRBD1. J gave up 4 bases and V 3 bases, and 4 bases lay outside the gene matches. Germline lookup yields CDR1 LNHDA and CDR2 SQIVND (reference sequence). The CDR3 totals 14 residues. The CDR3 region has the DNA TGTGCCAGTAGTATTCGGACAGGGACAGAGACCCAGTACTTC. It yields the protein CASSIRTGTETQYF. Using reference TRBV19 and TRBJ2-5 for the parts outside the CDR3, the full variable domain is DGGITQSPKYLFRKEGQNVTLSCEQNLNHDAMYWYRQDPGQGLRLIYYSQIVNDFQKGDIAEGYSVSREKKESFPLTVTSAQKNPTAFYLCASSIRTGTETQYFGPGTRLLVL.

This clone was seen only once. The J gene is TRBJ1-1, the V gene TRBV7-3; a possible D gene is TRBD1 (5 bases). The germline V and J ends were trimmed by 6 bases and 1 base, with 18 bases remaining between them. CDR3 length: 16 amino acids. Germline values: CDR1 SGHTA, CDR2 FQGTGA. The CDR3 spells CASRRDGALENTEAFF. The CDR3 nucleotides read TGTGCCAGCAGACGGGACGGCGCACTTGAGAACACTGAAGCTTTCTTT.

The chain joins TRBV9 to TRBJ1-4; TRBD1 might be the D (6 bases). The CDR3 loop spans 15 amino acids. CDR1 SGDLS and CDR2 YYNGEE come from the germline V gene. V lost 0 bases and J lost 2, with 8 bases in between. This CDR3 reads CASSVVGQTNEKLFF. In DNA, the CDR3 is TGTGCCAGCAGCGTAGTTGGACAGACTAATGAAAAACTGTTTTTT.

The gene calls are TRBV21-1 and TRBJ2-3. TRBV21-1 is an annotated pseudogene. There are 17 residues in the CDR3. CDR3 coding DNA: TGTGCCAGCAGCAAAGGTCCAGACCTTAGGGCCTGGGATACGCAGTATTTT. Its translation is CASSKGPDLRAWDTQYF.

The V gene is TRBV30, the J gene TRBJ2-7; 10 bases map to TRBD1. Trimming removed 1 base from V and 5 bases from J; junction bases left unmatched: 8. Germline V gene data show CDR1 as GTSNPN and CDR2 as SVGIG (reference sequence). The CDR3 has 15 residues. The DNA for the CDR3 is TGTGCCTGGAGTGAGGGACAGGGGACCCCTCACGAGCAGTACTTC. Translated, it gives CAWSEGQGTPHEQYF.

The V and J genes are TRBV7-9 and TRBJ2-6; the D is unclear. Germline V gives CDR1 SEHNR, CDR2 FQNEAQ (reference sequence). V shed 5 bases and J shed 2 bases, with 10 bases lying between them. The CDR3 is 15 residues long. The CDR3 bases are TGTGCCAGCAGCCCCCCATTCCCTGGGGCCAACGTCCTGACTTTC. Protein sequence: CASSPPFPGANVLTF. The variable domain in full, completed from reference TRBV7-9 and TRBJ2-6, reads DTGVSQNPRHKITKRGQNVTFRCDPISEHNRLYWYRQTLGQGPEFLTYFQNEAQLEKSRLLSDRFSAERPKGSFSTLEIQRTEQGDSAMYLCASSPPFPGANVLTFGAGSRLTVL.

The chain couples TRBV10-3 to TRBJ2-7, with 8 bases fitting TRBD1. Germline V gene lookup returns CDR1 ENHRY and CDR2 SYGVKD. This CDR3 contains 14 residues. Trimming cost V 2 bases and J 5 bases; bases outside gene matches: 5. In DNA, the CDR3 is TGTGCCATCAGTGAGCCGGACAGGGCCAACGAGCAGTACTTC. Translation: CAISEPDRANEQYF.